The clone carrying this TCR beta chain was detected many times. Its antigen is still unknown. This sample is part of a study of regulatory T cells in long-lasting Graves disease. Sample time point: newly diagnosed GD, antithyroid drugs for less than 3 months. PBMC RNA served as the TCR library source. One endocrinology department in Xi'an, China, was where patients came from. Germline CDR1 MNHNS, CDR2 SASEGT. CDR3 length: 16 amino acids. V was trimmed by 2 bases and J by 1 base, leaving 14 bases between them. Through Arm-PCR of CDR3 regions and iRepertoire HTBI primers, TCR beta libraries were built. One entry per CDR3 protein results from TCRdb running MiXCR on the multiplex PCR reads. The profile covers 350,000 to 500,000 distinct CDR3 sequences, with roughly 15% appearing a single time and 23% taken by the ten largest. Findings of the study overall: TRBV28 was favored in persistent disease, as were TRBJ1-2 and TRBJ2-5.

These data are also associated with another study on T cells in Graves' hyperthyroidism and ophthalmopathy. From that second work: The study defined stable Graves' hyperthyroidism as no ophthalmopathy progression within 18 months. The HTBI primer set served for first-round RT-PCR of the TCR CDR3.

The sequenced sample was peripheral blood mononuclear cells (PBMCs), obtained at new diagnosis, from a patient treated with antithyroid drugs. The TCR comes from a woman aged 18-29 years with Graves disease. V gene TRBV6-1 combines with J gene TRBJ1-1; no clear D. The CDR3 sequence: CASSEISVLANTEAFF. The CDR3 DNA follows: TGTGCCAGCAGTGAAATAAGCGTGCTTGCGAACACTGAAGCTTTCTTT.